The TCR beta chain described here comes from a study of cytomegalovirus exposure and HLA in healthy donors. The PCR used 60 Vbeta and 13 Jbeta primers. Produced via immunoSEQ multiplex PCR; TCRdb's table is partial and in-frame only. This table holds around 100,000 clones, approximately 76% found once. Study-level results: Altogether, 164 TCR beta chains were recorded as cytomegalovirus-associated.

As to this clone: Its antigen remains unidentified.

This TCR derives from a woman aged 55-69 years in good health and CMV-seropositive. The source material was PBMCs.

Here the CDR3 DNA reads TGCAGCGCCCAACTAGCGGGAGTCGAGCAGTACTTC. Its protein product is CSAQLAGVEQYF. This chain links TRBV29-1 with TRBJ2-5; 11 bases fit TRBD2. The end of the DNA is better explained by TRBJ2-7, so the J call may be wrong. In germline, CDR1 is SQVTM, CDR2 ANQGSEA. The CDR3 length is 12 residues.